This T cell receptor beta chain was sequenced for a study of cytomegalovirus exposure and HLA in healthy donors. Study conclusions and caveats: It was about 150 TCR beta chains that were listed as cytomegalovirus-associated. In terms of immune exposure information, only CMV serostatus was available. Certain sequence variants were highly shared and formed a cluster, and this cluster was likely a sequencing artifact.

Germline V gene data show CDR1 as MGHRA and CDR2 as YSYEKL. Trimming left V 1 base short and J 6 bases short, with 16 bases between. CDR3 length: 15 residues. Both 60 Vbeta primers and 13 Jbeta primers went into the PCR. Under the authors' procedure: A later analysis tallied some 80 million unique TCR beta chains, about 11 million of them shared. Repertoires were generated with immunoSEQ multiplex PCR, while TCRdb's copy carries only in-frame clones and drops some. V, J and clone size are taken as reported in that table, and D and trimming were inferred from the DNA itself. This table holds about 130,000 clones, around four fifths found once. As for this clone: Its target is unknown.

The chain carries TRBV4-1 and TRBJ2-7; a possible D gene is TRBD2 (6 bases). The source of this sequence is a man aged 18 to 35 in good health and CMV-seropositive. The material sequenced was PBMCs. CDR3 region: CASSQAGEPFGEQYF. DNA for the CDR3: TGCGCCAGCAGCCAAGCGGGGGAACCTTTCGGCGAGCAGTACTTC.